This T cell receptor beta chain was obtained from a study of chemoradiotherapy in HPV16-positive cancers. Using immunoSEQ multiplex PCR, the repertoire was profiled, and TCRdb retains in-frame clones only, with some absent. Among 25,000 to 35,000 clones listed, roughly 82% were seen once. Overall study findings and caveats: Better recurrence-free survival went with HPV-responsive T-cell expansion in HPV16-positive patients.

This clone was found a few times. Its specificity is unknown. V trimming: 5 bases; J trimming: 3 bases; junction bases outside the gene matches: 6. Germline V CDR1 and CDR2: SNHLY, FYNNEI. The CDR3 length is 14 residues. The clonotype comes from a human donor with HPV-associated anogenital cancer. V and J are TRBV2 and TRBJ1-1; TRBD1 agrees at 7 bases. This specimen consisted of blood, obtained from a patient who underwent chemoradiotherapy. The CDR3 bases are TGTGCCAGCAGTTCGACAGGGACCGACACTGAAGCTTTCTTT. Protein: CASSSTGTDTEAFF.